The TCR beta chain under discussion was sequenced for a study of shared clonotypes between healthy human individuals. Worth noting for this clone: Its antigen is unknown.

Terminally differentiated effector memory CD45RA+ cells were left out of the naive CD8 fraction, which was CD45RO-negative and positively selected for CCR7. The donor population consisted of healthy HIV-negative adults with no recent acute infections or vaccinations. Authors' data handling: ImmunoSEQ output held junction-only sequences without quality scores, so filtering differed. TCRdb's table, derived via immunoSEQ multiplex PCR, lists solely in-frame clones and lacks some. V, J and clone size reflect that table, while D and trimming were determined from the DNA. The sample lists around 600,000 clones; around 96% were seen once. Study-level findings and limits: Clonotype sharing among donors was thought likely to change with sequencing depth. Generally, naive subsets came out with larger estimated richness than memory subsets.

This TCR derives from a woman aged 25 to 45 in good health. Source material: naive CD8+ T cells sorted from blood.

CDR3 coding DNA: TGTGCCAGCAGCGTTACTAGTCTCGCCGAGCAGTACTTC. It translates to CASSVTSLAEQYF. The chain recombines TRBV9 with TRBJ2-7; D may be TRBD2 (5 bases). Germline V gene data show CDR1 as SGDLS and CDR2 as YYNGEE. V was pared by 2 bases and J by 6 bases, with 12 bases between. There are 13 residues in the CDR3.